Each of the 29 T cell receptor beta chains below was sequenced from the same sample in a study of graft-versus-host responses after intestinal transplantation. TCRdb's table, derived via immunoSEQ multiplex PCR, lists solely in-frame clones and lacks some. The data hold over 75,000 clones, with about 88% observed a single time. These receptors' antigens are unknown. The starting material was unstimulated CD4+ T cells sorted from spleen or lymph node cells, obtained before transplant. The receptors shown here come from a human donor who was the organ donor for an intestinal transplant.

The chain joins TRBV29-1 to TRBJ2-1; the match to TRBD2 covers 7 bases. V lost 7 bases and J lost 4; bases outside the gene matches: 10. Germline V gives CDR1 SQVTM, CDR2 ANQGSEA. The CDR3 covers 14 residues. This CDR3 reads CSAQLAWSYNEQFF. As DNA, the CDR3 is TGCAGCGCCCAACTAGCGTGGTCGTACAATGAGCAGTTCTTC.

The V gene is TRBV9, the J gene TRBJ2-3; a possible D gene is TRBD2 (6 bases). V gave up 2 bases and J gave up 5 bases, with 15 bases separating them. This CDR3 has 15 amino acids. Germline CDR1 reads SGDLS; CDR2 reads YYNGEE. The chain's CDR3 is CASSVSSAQGDTQYF. CDR3 DNA sequence: TGTGCCAGCAGCGTTTCTAGCGCCCAAGGAGATACGCAGTATTTT.

The J gene is TRBJ2-7, the V gene TRBV30, with D possibly TRBD1 on 5 matching bases. This CDR3 spans 13 amino acids. The V gene's germline CDR1 is GTSNPN and CDR2 SVGIG (reference sequence). Trimming cost V 3 bases and J 2 bases, with 11 bases left between them. CDR3 sequence: CAWSLGPPYEQYF. CDR3 nucleotide sequence: TGTGCCTGGAGCCTGGGGCCTCCCTACGAGCAGTACTTC.

The gene calls are TRBV29-1 and TRBJ1-1; D not resolved. V shed 7 bases and J shed 3 bases, with 15 bases lying between them. CDR3 length: 13 amino acids. Germline V gives CDR1 SQVTM, CDR2 ANQGSEA. Written as DNA, the CDR3 is TGCAGCGCCGCTTGGAGGGCGGACACTGAAGCTTTCTTT. It specifies CSAAWRADTEAFF.

The chain links TRBV19 to TRBJ1-2; D perhaps matches TRBD1 (5 bases). V lost 5 bases and J lost 2, with 15 bases in between. Germline loops: CDR1 LNHDA, CDR2 SQIVND (reference sequence). The length of the CDR3 is 15 residues. The CDR3 spells CASSVQVTGNYGYTF. CDR3 nucleotide sequence: TGTGCCAGTAGTGTACAGGTCACCGGGAACTATGGCTACACCTTC.

The rearrangement links TRBV4-1 to TRBJ1-6, with D possibly TRBD1 on 5 matching bases. Germline CDR1 and CDR2: MGHRA and YSYEKL. With 4 bases removed from V and 9 bases from J, the gap between germline ends came to 13 bases. This CDR3 has 14 amino acids. The CDR3 sequence: CASSPPDIISPLHF. Here the CDR3 DNA reads TGCGCCAGCAGCCCGCCGGACATAATTTCACCCCTCCACTTT.

The chain recombines TRBV5-1 with TRBJ2-5; 10 bases match TRBD2. Germline V gene lookup returns CDR1 SGHRS and CDR2 YFSETQ. The CDR3 is 15 residues long. Trimming removed 4 bases from V and 5 bases from J; junction bases left unmatched: 8. The CDR3 nucleotides are TGCGCCAGCAGCCTAAGCGGGGGGGCCGAGGAGACCCAGTACTTC. Amino acids: CASSLSGGAEETQYF.

The chain has TRBV6-6 and TRBJ1-3; 8 positions agree with TRBD1. The junction had 6 bases not matched to a gene; V was cut back by 6 bases and J by 2 bases. Germline values: CDR1 MNHNY, CDR2 SVGAGI (reference sequence). The CDR3 runs 15 residues. CDR3 bases: TGTGCCAGCAGAATTGCAGGGGGCCCTGGAAACACCATATATTTT. The encoded protein is CASRIAGGPGNTIYF.

The chain carries TRBV28 and TRBJ2-3, with 9 bases that match TRBD2. Germline lookup yields CDR1 MDHEN and CDR2 SYDVKM. CDR3 size: 11 residues. Unmatched junction bases numbered 3, after V lost 4 bases and J lost 13 bases. The CDR3 DNA follows: TGTGCCAGCAGTTGGGCGGGGGGGGAGTATTTT. Translation gives CASSWAGGEYF.

The V call is TRBV5-1, the J call TRBJ2-5, with D possibly TRBD1 on 5 matching bases. V shed 4 bases and J shed 5 bases, with 18 bases lying between them. The V gene's germline CDR1 is SGHRS and CDR2 YFSETQ. The CDR3 contains 15 residues. In DNA form, the CDR3 reads TGCGCCAGCAGCCCCCAGGGATCTGGGTGGGAGACCCAGTACTTC. It yields the protein CASSPQGSGWETQYF. Filled out from reference TRBV5-1 and TRBJ2-5, the complete variable domain reads KAGVTQTPRYLIKTRGQQVTLSCSPISGHRSVSWYQQTPGQGLQFLFEYFSETQRNKGNFPGRFSGRQFSNSRSEMNVSTLELGDSALYLCASSPQGSGWETQYFGPGTRLLVL.

V usage is TRBV11-3 and J usage is TRBJ2-7; 8 bases align to TRBD1. The ends lost 5 bases at V and 3 bases at J; junction bases unmatched: 6. CDR1 SGHNT and CDR2 YENEEA come from the germline V gene. The CDR3 has 14 residues. This CDR3 reads CASSPRTGLYEQYF. The CDR3 region has the DNA TGTGCCAGCAGCCCTCGGACAGGGCTCTACGAGCAGTACTTC.

The rearrangement uses TRBV5-5 and TRBJ1-3; D is possibly TRBD1 (5 bases). V gave up 3 bases and J gave up 0 bases, with 13 bases separating them. CDR1 and CDR2 from the germline V gene are SGHKS and YYEKEE (reference sequence). The CDR3 totals 16 residues. The CDR3 DNA reads TGTGCCAGCAGCTGGGGGGGACCGAGCTCTGGAAACACCATATATTTT. It codes for CASSWGGPSSGNTIYF.

The chain has TRBV5-1 and TRBJ2-5; the match to TRBD2 covers 9 bases. CDR1 SGHRS and CDR2 YFSETQ come from the germline V gene. Trimming at V came to 4 bases and at J to 1 base, leaving 2 bases not matched to a gene. The CDR3 covers 14 residues. This chain's CDR3 is CASSLAGFQETQYF. CDR3 in DNA: TGCGCCAGCAGCCTAGCGGGGTTCCAAGAGACCCAGTACTTC.

The V gene is TRBV30, the J gene TRBJ2-1, with TRBD1 identical over 8 bases. Germline loops: CDR1 GTSNPN, CDR2 SVGIG (reference sequence). With V trimmed by 1 base and J by 4 bases, 3 bases remained unmatched. This CDR3 contains 14 residues. CDR3 protein: CAWSGGTGYNEQFF. The CDR3 bases are TGTGCCTGGAGTGGCGGGACAGGATACAATGAGCAGTTCTTC.

The chain links TRBV2 to TRBJ2-5; D not resolved. The germline V gene encodes CDR1 SNHLY and CDR2 FYNNEI. V lost 1 base to trimming and J lost 1 base, with 7 bases between them. This CDR3 is 14 amino acids long. The CDR3 region is CASSEGSGQETQYF. CDR3 nucleotides: TGTGCCAGCAGTGAAGGGTCGGGCCAAGAGACCCAGTACTTC. The variable domain in full, with the rest retrieved from reference TRBV2 and TRBJ2-5, is EPEVTQTPSHQVTQMGQEVILRCVPISNHLYFYWYRQILGQKVEFLVSFYNNEISEKSEIFDDQFSVERPDGSNFTLKIRSTKLEDSAMYFCASSEGSGQETQYFGPGTRLLVL.

The chain joins TRBV7-8 to TRBJ2-1; D is unresolved. The CDR3 consists of 14 residues. The ends were cut back, 5 bases at V and 5 bases at J, with 13 bases in the middle. CDR1 and CDR2 (germline): SGHVS, FQNEAQ. For the CDR3, the DNA is TGTGCCAGCAGCCCGACCCGACTTGACAATGAGCAGTTCTTC. This codes for CASSPTRLDNEQFF.

J is TRBJ2-2 and V is TRBV6-6; 11 bases agree with TRBD1. Looked up from germline, CDR1 is MNHNY and CDR2 is SVGAGI (reference sequence). CDR3 length equals 15 residues. V lost 0 bases to trimming and J lost 6 bases; unmatched junction nucleotides: 0. Here the CDR3 reads CASSYSGQGAGELFF. CDR3 bases: TGTGCCAGCAGTTACTCGGGACAGGGGGCCGGGGAGCTGTTTTTT.

CDR3 DNA: TGTGCCAGCAGTTACGGGAGGGGCGACAACTATGGCTACACCTTC. It is translated as CASSYGRGDNYGYTF. The chain employs TRBV6-5 and TRBJ1-2, with a weak D call TRBD1 (5 bases). Trimming pared 2 bases from V and 2 bases from J, leaving 12 bases between. CDR1 MNHEY and CDR2 SVGAGI come from the germline V gene. The CDR3 loop spans 15 amino acids.

The V and J genes are TRBV19 and TRBJ1-1, with D perhaps matching TRBD1 (5 bases). Germline CDR1 and CDR2: LNHDA and SQIVND (reference sequence). V lost 11 bases, J lost 0 bases, and 10 bases lay in between. This CDR3 is built from 12 residues. CDR3 in amino acids: CAAGRMNTEAFF. The CDR3 DNA reads TGTGCCGCAGGGAGGATGAACACTGAAGCTTTCTTT.

In DNA form, the CDR3 reads TGTGCCGGTGAATGGAGATACCCGAGCTCCTACGAGCAGTACTTC. Encoded protein: CAGEWRYPSSYEQYF. This chain connects TRBV11-3 to TRBJ2-7; D unclear. Germline values: CDR1 SGHNT, CDR2 YENEEA. CDR3 size: 15 residues. The V and J ends lost 11 bases and 0 bases respectively, with 20 bases between them.

The CDR3 DNA sequence: TGTGCCAGCAGAACCGACAGGGGCTTTAGTGAGCAGTTCTTC. As protein: CASRTDRGFSEQFF. The chain carries TRBV6-5 and TRBJ2-1; 8 bases are shared with TRBD1. The junction had 10 bases not matched to a gene; V was cut back by 6 bases and J by 9 bases. CDR3 length: 14 residues. Germline V gene sequence: CDR1 MNHEY, CDR2 SVGAGI.

V usage is TRBV7-9 and J usage is TRBJ2-7, with D possibly TRBD1 on 6 matching bases. The germline V gene has CDR1 SEHNR and CDR2 FQNEAQ (reference sequence). The CDR3 runs to 14 residues. V was cut by 4 bases and J by 1 base, with 11 bases left in between. The CDR3 region is CASSSTGWSYEQYF. CDR3 sequence (DNA): TGTGCCAGCAGCTCGACAGGCTGGTCCTACGAGCAGTACTTC.

The genes are TRBV11-2 and TRBJ1-2; possibly TRBD1 for D (6 bases). The CDR3 is made up of 15 amino acids. The V gene's germline CDR1 is SGHAT and CDR2 FQNNGV. V lost 1 base, J lost 2 bases, and 11 bases lay in between. CDR3 sequence: CASSLGDQGNYGYTF. The DNA of the CDR3 is TGTGCCAGCAGCTTAGGAGACCAGGGGAACTATGGCTACACCTTC.

V usage is TRBV5-1 and J usage is TRBJ2-7; the D gene is possibly TRBD2 (6 bases). There are 16 residues in the CDR3. Germline V gene sequence: CDR1 SGHRS, CDR2 YFSETQ. V gave up 1 base and J gave up 3 bases, with 17 bases separating them. The CDR3 spells CASSLYRLGGDYEQYF. CDR3 sequence (DNA): TGCGCCAGCAGCTTGTACAGGCTAGGAGGGGACTACGAGCAGTACTTC.

This clone was recorded once. J is TRBJ1-1 and V is TRBV20-1, with 7 bases that match TRBD1. The CDR3 sequence is 10 residues long. CDR1 and CDR2 from the germline V gene are DFQATT and SNEGSKA (reference sequence). J lost 12 bases, V lost 8 bases, and 9 bases had no gene match. The CDR3 DNA follows: TGCAGTACCTTAGACAGGGAGTCTTTCTTT. Encoded protein: CSTLDRESFF.

The table lists this clone with a few counts. This CDR3 is CASSEVSLAKETQYF. The CDR3 bases are TGTGCCAGCAGTGAAGTGAGCCTAGCGAAGGAGACCCAGTACTTC. The chain recombines TRBV6-1 with TRBJ2-5; D is possibly TRBD2 (6 bases). The CDR3 has 15 residues. The V end was cut by 1 base, the J end by 5 bases, with 14 bases between. CDR1 is MNHNS, CDR2 SASEGT, per germline.

The rearrangement joins TRBV6-1 to TRBJ2-5; TRBD2 aligns across 11 bases. CDR3 length equals 15 residues. Germline V gene data show CDR1 as MNHNS and CDR2 as SASEGT. Losses at the gene ends were 0 bases for V and 7 bases for J; bases not matched to a gene: 4. In DNA, the CDR3 is TGTGCCAGCAGTGAAGCTGCCCTAGCGGGAGGGACCCAGTACTTC. Its protein is CASSEAALAGGTQYF.

This chain links TRBV6-5 with TRBJ2-7, with 7 nucleotides matching TRBD1. The trim removed 5 bases at V and 2 bases at J, leaving 9 bases unmatched. The CDR3 is 15 amino acids. Germline values: CDR1 MNHEY, CDR2 SVGAGI. CDR3 sequence (DNA): TGTGCCAGCAGTAAACCGGGACAGATACCCTACGAGCAGTACTTC. Translating gives CASSKPGQIPYEQYF.

This chain connects TRBV9 to TRBJ2-1; 14 bases line up with TRBD2. Germline V gives CDR1 SGDLS, CDR2 YYNGEE. V lost 3 bases to trimming and J lost 0 bases; unmatched junction nucleotides: 8. The CDR3 has 19 residues. In DNA form, the CDR3 reads TGTGCCAGCAGCGGGGGGACTAGCGGGAGACCGAGCTCCTACAATGAGCAGTTCTTC. It translates to CASSGGTSGRPSSYNEQFF. Filled out from reference TRBV9 and TRBJ2-1, the complete variable domain reads DSGVTQTPKHLITATGQRVTLRCSPRSGDLSVYWYQQSLDQGLQFLIQYYNGEERAKGNILERFSAQQFPDLHSELNLSSLELGDSALYFCASSGGTSGRPSSYNEQFFGPGTRLTVL.